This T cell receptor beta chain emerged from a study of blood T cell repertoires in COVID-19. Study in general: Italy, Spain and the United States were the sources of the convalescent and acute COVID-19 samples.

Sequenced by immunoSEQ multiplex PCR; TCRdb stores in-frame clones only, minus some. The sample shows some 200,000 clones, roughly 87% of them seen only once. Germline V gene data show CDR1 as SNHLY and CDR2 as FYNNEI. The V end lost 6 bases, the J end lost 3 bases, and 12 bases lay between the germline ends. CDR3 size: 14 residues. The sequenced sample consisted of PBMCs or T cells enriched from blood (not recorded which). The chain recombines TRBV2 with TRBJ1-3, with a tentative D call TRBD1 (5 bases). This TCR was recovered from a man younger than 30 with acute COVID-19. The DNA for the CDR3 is TGTGCCAGCAGCGAAACAGGATTTGGAAACACCATATATTTT. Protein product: CASSETGFGNTIYF.